What follows describes a single T cell receptor (beta chain). The data are from a study of T cells in lung cancer brain metastases. Overall study context: Primary and brain metastasis specimens were taken a median approximately 350 days apart.

TCRdb's table, derived via immunoSEQ multiplex PCR, lists solely in-frame clones and lacks some. The data show nearly 800 clones, more than 80% seen once. Looked up from germline, CDR1 is LNHDA and CDR2 is SQIVND (reference sequence). Between the trimmed V and J ends, which lost 5 bases and 1 base, there was a span of 9 bases. The CDR3 contains 14 residues. Sequencing was done on a sample of tumor tissue from a brain metastasis. V is TRBV19 and J is TRBJ2-1; no definite D call. The TCR comes from a man aged 65 to 79 with non-small cell lung cancer that had spread to the brain. CDR3 residues: CASSARISYNEQFF. As DNA, the CDR3 is TGTGCCAGTAGTGCCAGGATTTCCTACAATGAGCAGTTCTTC.